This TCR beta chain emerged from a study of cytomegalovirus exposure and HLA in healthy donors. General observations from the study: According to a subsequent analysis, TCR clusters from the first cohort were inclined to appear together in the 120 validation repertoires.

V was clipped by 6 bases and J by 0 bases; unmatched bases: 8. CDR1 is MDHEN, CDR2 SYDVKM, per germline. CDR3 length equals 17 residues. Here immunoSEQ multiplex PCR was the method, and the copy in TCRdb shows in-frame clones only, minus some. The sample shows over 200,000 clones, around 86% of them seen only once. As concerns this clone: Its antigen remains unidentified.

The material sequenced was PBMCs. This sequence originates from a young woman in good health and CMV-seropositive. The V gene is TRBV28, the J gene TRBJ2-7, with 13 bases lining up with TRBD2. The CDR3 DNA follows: TGTGCCAGCAGCTCCGGACTAGCGGGAGAAAGCTCCTACGAGCAGTACTTC. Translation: CASSSGLAGESSYEQYF. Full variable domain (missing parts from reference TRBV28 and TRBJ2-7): DVKVTQSSRYLVKRTGEKVFLECVQDMDHENMFWYRQDPGLGLRLIYFSYDVKMKEKGDIPEGYSVSREKKERFSLILESASTNQTSMYLCASSSGLAGESSYEQYFGPGTRLTVT.